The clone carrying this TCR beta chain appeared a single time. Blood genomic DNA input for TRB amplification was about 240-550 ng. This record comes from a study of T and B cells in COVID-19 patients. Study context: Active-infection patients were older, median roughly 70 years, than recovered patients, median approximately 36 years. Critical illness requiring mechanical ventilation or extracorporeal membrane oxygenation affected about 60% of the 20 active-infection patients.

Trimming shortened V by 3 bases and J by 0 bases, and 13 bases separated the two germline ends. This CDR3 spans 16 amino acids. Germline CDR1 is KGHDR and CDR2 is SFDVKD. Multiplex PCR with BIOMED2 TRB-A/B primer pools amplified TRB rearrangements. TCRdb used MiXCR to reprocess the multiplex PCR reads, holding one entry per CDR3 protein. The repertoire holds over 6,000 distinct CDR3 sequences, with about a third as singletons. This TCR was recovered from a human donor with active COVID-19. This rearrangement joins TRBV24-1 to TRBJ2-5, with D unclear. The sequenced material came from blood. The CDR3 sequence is CATSDPAAEHQETQYF. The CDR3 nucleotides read TGTGCCACCAGTGATCCTGCTGCCGAACACCAAGAGACCCAGTACTTC.